The T cell receptor (beta chain) under discussion was sequenced for a study of blood T cells in healthy people across ages. CDR3 length: 13 amino acids. The germline V gene encodes CDR1 SNHLY and CDR2 FYNNEI. PCR was performed a second time for roughly 7 to 12 cycles using a sample-barcoded 5' primer and a J-beta primer mix. Via MiXCR, TCRdb re-called the 5' RACE reads, giving one row per CDR3 protein. The repertoire holds 750,000 to 1,000,000 distinct CDR3 sequences, 29% seen once, with roughly a tenth in the top ten. This sample also appeared in a second study, on T cells of mothers and their children. Per that study: Thymic selection, a shaping force on TCR recombination output, acts similarly in related and unrelated pairs.

The sample was blood. V and J are TRBV2 and TRBJ2-5, with 12 bases aligning to TRBD2. TRBJ2-7 matches the DNA end more closely, so the J call is doubtful. This TCR was recovered from a woman aged 40 to 49 in good health. CDR3 protein: CASRLAGVYEQYF. CDR3 nucleotides: TGTGCCTCAAGACTAGCGGGAGTGTACGAGCAGTACTTC.